This TCR beta chain was retrieved from a study of T cell repertoires in cytomegalovirus infection. Ten or more counts support this clonotype. TCRdb reprocessed the reads with MiXCR, giving one entry per CDR3 protein. The sample has 230,000 or so distinct CDR3 sequences; over 15% are singletons. V lost 3 bases and J lost 4, with 6 bases in between. This CDR3 spans 13 amino acids. The TCR originated in a human donor in good health (CMV status not recorded). Some clones in this sample may be carry-over from other donors' samples. J is TRBJ2-2 and V is TRBV12-3 or TRBV12-4; D unclear. The sequenced sample was CD8+ T cells from PBMCs. CDR3: CASSLWGTGELFF. In DNA, the CDR3 is TGTGCCAGCAGTTTGTGGGGCACCGGGGAGCTGTTTTTT.